There are many counts of the clone carrying this T cell receptor beta chain. The antigen is not known. Unique molecular identifiers were affixed to single, distinct cDNA molecules. TCRdb recomputed calls from the 5' RACE reads with MiXCR, one row per CDR3 protein. The sample lists fewer than 80,000 distinct CDR3 sequences; 3.5% to 6% were seen once. This specimen belongs to a study of early T cells in non-severe SARS-CoV-2 infection. At the level of the study: The authors sequenced bulk RNA from unsorted whole blood, leaving chains unpaired. The study's findings and limits: VDJdb matches were skewed toward anti-spike CD8 T cell responses.

The sample consisted of whole blood, taken at baseline. The source of this sequence is an adult who was a healthcare worker with PCR-confirmed SARS-CoV-2 infection or an uninfected control (not recorded which). The donor label of this sample is uncertain.

The CDR3 region is CASSNYRDTNYGYTF. In nucleotides, the CDR3 is TGTGCCAGCAGTAACTACCGGGACACGAACTATGGCTACACCTTC. The chain employs TRBV6-2 or TRBV6-3 and TRBJ1-2; D is perhaps TRBD1 (6 bases). Germline V CDR1 and CDR2: MNHEY, SVGEGT. The CDR3 runs 15 residues. Trimming removed 5 bases from V and 2 bases from J, with 15 bases in between.